Listed below are T cell receptor beta chains from one sample, sequenced in a study of shared clonotypes between healthy human individuals. Sequencing was performed with immunoSEQ multiplex PCR; in TCRdb, only in-frame clones are kept and a portion is missing. There are approximately 440,000 clones in the sample; 60% to 80% occur only once, and about 12% lies in the top ten. The sequencing sample was made of PBMCs. The receptors originated from a woman aged 40 to 50 in good health. Some clones in this sample may be carry-over from other donors' samples. The CDR3 runs from the conserved cysteine through the conserved F or W. A D gene is named only where the DNA matches it firmly. Only part of the rows carry a size: once, few, many, or a class if the clone is expanded.

V: TRBV27; size: -; D: -; J: TRBJ1-1; CDR3: CASQGFNTEAFF; DNA: TGTGCCAGCCAGGGGTTTAACACTGAAGCTTTCTTT
V: TRBV30; size: -; D: -; J: TRBJ1-3; CDR3: CAWSISSGNTIYF; DNA: TGTGCCTGGAGTATAAGCTCTGGAAACACCATATATTTT
V: TRBV7-2; size: few; D: -; J: TRBJ2-6; CDR3: CASRRDPNSGANVLTF; DNA: TGTGCCAGCAGACGGGACCCGAACTCTGGGGCCAACGTCCTGACTTTC
V: TRBV4-1; size: -; D: TRBD1; J: TRBJ2-1; CDR3: CASSQPTGGRYNEQFF; DNA: TGCGCCAGCAGCCAACCGACAGGGGGCCGGTACAATGAGCAGTTCTTC
V: TRBV7-2; size: -; D: TRBD2; J: TRBJ2-2; CDR3: CASSYPLAVNTGELFF; DNA: TGTGCCAGCAGCTACCCCCTAGCGGTGAACACCGGGGAGCTGTTTTTT
V: TRBV19; size: -; D: TRBD1; J: TRBJ1-2; CDR3: CASSITGTGRKYGYTF; DNA: TGTGCCAGTAGTATCACCGGGACAGGTCGCAAGTATGGCTACACCTTC
V: TRBV9; size: few; D: -; J: TRBJ1-2; CDR3: CASSVNEDYTF; DNA: TGTGCCAGCAGCGTAAACGAGGACTACACCTTC
V: TRBV27; size: few; D: TRBD2; J: TRBJ2-7; CDR3: CASSFRGTSGSHEQYF; DNA: TGTGCCAGCAGTTTCAGAGGCACTAGCGGGAGTCACGAGCAGTACTTC
V: TRBV7-9; size: -; D: -; J: TRBJ2-6; CDR3: CASSQADTFSGANVLTF; DNA: TGCGCCAGCAGCCAAGCCGACACTTTCTCTGGGGCCAACGTCCTGACTTTC
V: TRBV7-6; size: -; D: -; J: TRBJ2-3; CDR3: CASSRDATDTQYF; DNA: TGTGCCAGCAGTCGTGACGCGACAGATACGCAGTATTTT
V: TRBV25-1; size: once; D: TRBD1; J: TRBJ1-2; CDR3: CASSEYRTETGVGYTF; DNA: TGTGCCAGCAGTGAATATCGTACGGAGACAGGGGTCGGCTACACCTTC
V: TRBV25-1; size: -; D: -; J: TRBJ1-2; CDR3: CASRPTGNYGYTF; DNA: TGTGCCAGCAGACCGACAGGAAACTATGGCTACACCTTC
V: TRBV7-2; size: -; D: -; J: TRBJ1-1; CDR3: CASSLALHNAEAFF; DNA: TGTGCCAGCAGCTTAGCCCTACACAATGCTGAAGCTTTCTTT
V: TRBV6-5; size: -; D: -; J: TRBJ1-1; CDR3: CASSSRQEYHTEAFF; DNA: TGTGCCAGCAGCTCACGACAGGAATATCACACTGAAGCTTTCTTT